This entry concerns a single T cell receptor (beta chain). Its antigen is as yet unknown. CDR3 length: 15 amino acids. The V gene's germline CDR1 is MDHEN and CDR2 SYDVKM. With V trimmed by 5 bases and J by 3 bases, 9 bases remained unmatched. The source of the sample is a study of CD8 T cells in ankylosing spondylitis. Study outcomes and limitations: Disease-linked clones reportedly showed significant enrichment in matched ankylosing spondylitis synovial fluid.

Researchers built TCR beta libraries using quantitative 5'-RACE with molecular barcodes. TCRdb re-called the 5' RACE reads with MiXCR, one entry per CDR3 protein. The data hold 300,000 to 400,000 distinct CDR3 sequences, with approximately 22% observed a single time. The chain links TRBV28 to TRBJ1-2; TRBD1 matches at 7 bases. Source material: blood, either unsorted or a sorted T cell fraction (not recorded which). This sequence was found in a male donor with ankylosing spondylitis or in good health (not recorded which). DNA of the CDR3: TGTGCCAGCAGTGCCCACCGGGACAGCCACTATGGCTACACCTTC. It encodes CASSAHRDSHYGYTF.